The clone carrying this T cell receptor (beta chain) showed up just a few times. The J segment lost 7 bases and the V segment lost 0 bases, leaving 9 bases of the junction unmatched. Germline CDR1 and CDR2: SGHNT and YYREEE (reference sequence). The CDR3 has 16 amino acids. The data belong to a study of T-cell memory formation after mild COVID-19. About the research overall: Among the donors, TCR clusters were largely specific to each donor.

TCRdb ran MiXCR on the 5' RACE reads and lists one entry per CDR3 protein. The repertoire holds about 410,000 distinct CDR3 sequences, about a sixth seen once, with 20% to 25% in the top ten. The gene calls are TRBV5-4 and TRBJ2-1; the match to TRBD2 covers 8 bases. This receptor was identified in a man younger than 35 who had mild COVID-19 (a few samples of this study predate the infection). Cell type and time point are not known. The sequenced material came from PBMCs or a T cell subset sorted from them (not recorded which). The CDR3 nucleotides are TGTGCCAGCAGCTTGGTGCCCGGGGGGGCTCGGAATGAGCAGTTCTTC. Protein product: CASSLVPGGARNEQFF.